The clone carrying this T cell receptor beta chain was seen a few times. The antigen remains undetermined. The V end lost 6 bases, the J end lost 2 bases, and 11 bases lay between the germline ends. The CDR3 spans 13 residues. The germline CDR1 and CDR2 sequences are MNHNY and SVGAGI (reference sequence). The data originate from a study of T cells after yellow fever vaccination. Background on the study: The authors prepared low-cell-number fractions using SMART-Seq v4 Ultra Low Input.

Study conclusions and caveats: The secondary response showed a weaker magnitude and a faster peak, day 5 versus 15. High-abundance clonotypes from the bulk population could contaminate FACS-sorted repertoires. Clonotypes shared by both compartments, CD4 and CD8, made up a small share.

TCRdb re-analysed the 5' RACE reads in MiXCR, keeping a single row per CDR3 protein. The repertoire has about 300,000 distinct CDR3 sequences, approximately 4.2% of them found once; the top ten carry roughly 24%. This chain joins TRBV6-6 and TRBJ2-7; the D is unclear. The sample here was PBMCs, taken 5 days after the yellow fever booster vaccination. The clonotype comes from a man younger than 35 who received the YFV17D yellow fever vaccine. The CDR3 region is CASRGPTAYEQYF. In DNA form, the CDR3 reads TGTGCCAGCAGGGGCCCAACAGCCTACGAGCAGTACTTC.